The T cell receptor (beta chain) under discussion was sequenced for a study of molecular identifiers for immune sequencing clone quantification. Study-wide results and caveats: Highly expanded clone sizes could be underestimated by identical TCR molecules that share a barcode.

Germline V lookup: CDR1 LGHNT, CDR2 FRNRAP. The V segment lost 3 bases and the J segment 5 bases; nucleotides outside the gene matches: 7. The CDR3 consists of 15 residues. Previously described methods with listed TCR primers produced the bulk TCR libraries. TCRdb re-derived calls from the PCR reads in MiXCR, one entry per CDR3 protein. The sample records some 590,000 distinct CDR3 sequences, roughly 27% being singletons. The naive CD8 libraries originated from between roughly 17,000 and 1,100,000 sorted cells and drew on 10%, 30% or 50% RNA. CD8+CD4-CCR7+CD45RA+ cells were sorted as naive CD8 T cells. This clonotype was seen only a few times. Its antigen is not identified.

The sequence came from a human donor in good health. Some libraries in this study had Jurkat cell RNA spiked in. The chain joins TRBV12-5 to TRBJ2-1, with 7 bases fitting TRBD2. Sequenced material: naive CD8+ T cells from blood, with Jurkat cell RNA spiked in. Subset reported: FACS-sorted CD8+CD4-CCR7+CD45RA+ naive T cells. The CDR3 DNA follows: TGTGCTAGTGGTTTAGAGCGGGGTCTTGACAATGAGCAGTTCTTC. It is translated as CASGLERGLDNEQFF.